Below, 21 T cell receptor beta chains from the same sample are listed, as sequenced in a study of CD8 T cells in ankylosing spondylitis. TCRdb itself ran the 5' RACE reads through MiXCR, one entry per CDR3 protein. Altogether some 150,000 distinct CDR3 sequences are present, 40% to 50% being singletons, with the ten largest covering 12% to 15%. The specimen was synovial fluid, either unsorted or a sorted T cell fraction (not recorded which). The receptors shown here come from a male donor with ankylosing spondylitis.

V and J are TRBV5-5 and TRBJ1-2; 7 bases line up with TRBD1. The CDR3 contains 15 residues. Trimming at V came to 2 bases and at J to 6 bases, leaving 10 bases not matched to a gene. Germline assignment: CDR1 SGHKS and CDR2 YYEKEE (reference sequence). In nucleotides, the CDR3 is TGTGCCAGCAGCTTTGGAATCAGGGGGGGCAATGGCTACACCTTC. The encoded protein is CASSFGIRGGNGYTF.

About this clonotype: Lacking the conserved final phenylalanine or tryptophan, this CDR3 likely reflects a read error. This sequence joins TRBV11-2 and TRBJ2-7, with 10 bases fitting TRBD1. The CDR3 runs to 15 residues. The ends lost 5 bases at V and 5 bases at J; junction bases unmatched: 9. Germline V gene sequence: CDR1 SGHAT, CDR2 FQNNGV. Here the CDR3 DNA reads TGTGCCAGCAGCCGTTGGGACAGGGGCTTCCACGAGCAGTACATC. Amino acid sequence: CASSRWDRGFHEQYI.

V gene TRBV7-6 combines with J gene TRBJ2-2, with 7 bases lining up with TRBD1. The J segment lost 6 bases and the V segment lost 4 bases, leaving 11 bases of the junction unmatched. The CDR3 has 16 residues. Germline V gene sequence: CDR1 SGHVS, CDR2 FNYEAQ. CDR3 in DNA: TGTGCCAGCAGCTCAAATCCTGGGACAGAGGCCGGGGAGCTGTTTTTT. Translating it yields CASSSNPGTEAGELFF.

The sample holds one count of this clonotype. The J gene is TRBJ1-6, the V gene TRBV7-9, with a possible D match to TRBD1 (6 bases). The CDR3 has 15 residues. Trimming stripped 3 bases from V and 7 bases from J, with 13 bases between. Germline V gene data show CDR1 as SEHNR and CDR2 as FQNEAQ (reference sequence). This CDR3 reads CASSFLDSRNSPLHF. The CDR3 region has the DNA TGTGCCAGCAGCTTCTTGGACAGCCGAAATTCACCCCTCCACTTT.

The V and J genes are TRBV28 and TRBJ2-2; no firm D call. V was shortened by 2 bases and J by 5 bases, with 12 bases between the two germline ends. Looked up from germline, CDR1 is MDHEN and CDR2 is SYDVKM. The CDR3 runs to 15 residues. CDR3 sequence reads: CASSLVQLATGELFF. The CDR3 nucleotides read TGTGCCAGCAGTTTAGTCCAGCTTGCAACCGGGGAGCTGTTTTTT.

The chain is built from TRBV2 and TRBJ1-2; maybe TRBD1 (6 bases). The CDR3 covers 12 residues. The V end lost 8 bases, the J end lost 6 bases, and 13 bases lay between the germline ends. Germline CDR1 is SNHLY and CDR2 is FYNNEI. DNA for the CDR3: TGTGCCAGCCGAACAGGGTGTCATGGCTACACCTTC. Translation gives CASRTGCHGYTF. Combining the CDR3 with reference TRBV2 and TRBJ1-2 gives the whole variable domain EPEVTQTPSHQVTQMGQEVILRCVPISNHLYFYWYRQILGQKVEFLVSFYNNEISEKSEIFDDQFSVERPDGSNFTLKIRSTKLEDSAMYFCASRTGCHGYTFGSGTRLTVV.

This clonotype was counted a few times. The chain uses TRBV7-9 and TRBJ2-7; TRBD1 matches at 12 bases. In germline, CDR1 is SEHNR, CDR2 FQNEAQ (reference sequence). This CDR3 comprises 15 residues. Losses at the gene ends were 5 bases for V and 3 bases for J; bases not matched to a gene: 5. As DNA, the CDR3 is TGTGCCAGCAGCCCAGGGACAGGGGGCCGCTACGAGCAGTACTTC. It encodes CASSPGTGGRYEQYF.

This clonotype was detected only a few times. The chain links TRBV3-1 to TRBJ2-1, with 8 positions matching TRBD2. Germline V gene sequence: CDR1 LGHDT, CDR2 YNNKEL (reference sequence). V shed 0 bases and J 7 bases; nucleotides not matched to a gene: 8. The CDR3 covers 16 residues. CDR3 DNA sequence: TGTGCCAGCAGCCAAGAAGAGCGGGAGCGTGATAATGAGCAGTTCTTC. Translation: CASSQEERERDNEQFF.

CDR3 bases: TGCAGTGCTAGAGGCTACACTAGCGAGAATGAGCAGTTCTTC. Translation: CSARGYTSENEQFF. This chain links TRBV20-1 with TRBJ2-1; TRBD2 matches at 7 bases. The J segment lost 7 bases and the V segment lost 1 base, leaving 7 bases of the junction unmatched. This CDR3 is 14 amino acids long. CDR1 DFQATT and CDR2 SNEGSKA come from the germline V gene (reference sequence).

This clonotype has a handful of counts. The rearrangement uses TRBV5-6 and TRBJ2-1; TRBD2 agrees at 10 bases. The CDR3 loop spans 17 amino acids. Per germline, CDR1 SGHDT and CDR2 YYEEEE. V shed 4 bases, J shed 3 bases, and the junction held 10 bases outside the gene matches. The CDR3 nucleotides read TGTGCCAGCAGCCGCCCTGGACTAGCGGACCACTACAATGAGCAGTTCTTC. Translating gives CASSRPGLADHYNEQFF.

The sample holds a few counts of this clonotype. This sequence joins TRBV28 and TRBJ1-5; TRBD1 matches 8 bases. Germline V lookup: CDR1 MDHEN, CDR2 SYDVKM. V was clipped by 1 base and J by 4 bases; unmatched bases: 3. The CDR3 sequence is 15 residues long. CDR3 sequence reads: CASSLSTGGNQPQHF. Here the CDR3 DNA reads TGTGCCAGCAGTTTATCTACAGGGGGGAATCAGCCCCAGCATTTT.

This clonotype was seen at least ten times. The V and J genes are TRBV7-8 and TRBJ2-7; TRBD2 matches at 14 bases. CDR1 is SGHVS, CDR2 FQNEAQ, per germline. This CDR3 has 17 residues. After removal of 5 bases from V and 7 bases from J, the junction contained 13 bases not matched to a gene. In DNA form, the CDR3 reads TGTGCCAGCAGCCAAGGACTAGCGGGAGGTCTTGCAGAAGAGCAGTACTTC. As protein: CASSQGLAGGLAEEQYF.

CDR3 amino acids: CASSVRQGGTEAFF. The CDR3 DNA is TGCGCCAGCAGCGTCCGACAGGGTGGCACTGAAGCTTTCTTT. The chain couples TRBV5-1 to TRBJ1-1; 7 positions agree with TRBD1. The CDR3 consists of 14 residues. The germline CDR1 and CDR2 sequences are SGHRS and YFSETQ. Unmatched junction bases numbered 7, after V lost 4 bases and J lost 4 bases.

The chain recombines TRBV19 with TRBJ1-1; no clear D. Germline values: CDR1 LNHDA, CDR2 SQIVND (reference sequence). Trimming took off 3 bases at V and 0 bases at J, with 11 bases between the two ends. The CDR3 has 15 amino acids. CDR3 amino acids: CASSMGDFMNTEAFF. The CDR3 DNA sequence: TGTGCCAGTAGTATGGGCGATTTCATGAACACTGAAGCTTTCTTT.

Points on this clonotype: Mismatch with germline at one junction end may stem from a read error. V gene TRBV12-3 or TRBV12-4 combines with J gene TRBJ2-7, with 11 bases identical to TRBD2. The CDR3 has 16 residues. The CDR3 DNA reads as TGTGCCAGCAGTCTAGCGGGAGGAGAGTACGCTTGGGAGCAGTACTTC. This encodes CASSLAGGEYAWEQYF.

This sequence joins TRBV7-2 and TRBJ2-5; tentatively, D is TRBD1 or TRBD2 (5 bases each). CDR1 SGHTA and CDR2 FQGNSA come from the germline V gene. This CDR3 spans 15 amino acids. The V end was cut by 6 bases, the J end by 0 bases, with 14 bases between. CDR3 in amino acids: CASRPGTAYQETQYF. Written as DNA, the CDR3 is TGTGCCAGCAGACCCGGGACCGCTTACCAAGAGACCCAGTACTTC.

This chain uses TRBV30 with TRBJ2-3; 7 nucleotides match TRBD1. Per germline, CDR1 GTSNPN and CDR2 SVGIG (reference sequence). V shed 4 bases and J 4 bases; nucleotides not matched to a gene: 5. The CDR3 has 13 residues. The CDR3 DNA reads TGTGCCTGGATGGCGACAGGGCCAGATACGCAGTATTTT. Translated, it gives CAWMATGPDTQYF.

CDR3 sequence (DNA): TGCGCCAGCAGCCATTGGCCCGCAAACTGGATTGGGTATGGCTACACCTTC. This sequence encodes CASSHWPANWIGYGYTF. V usage is TRBV4-1 and J usage is TRBJ1-2; D is unresolved. CDR1 and CDR2 from the germline V gene are MGHRA and YSYEKL. There are 17 residues in the CDR3. The V gene lost 3 bases and the J gene lost 5 bases, with 22 bases spanning the gap.

The gene calls are TRBV7-9 and TRBJ2-1; 10 nucleotides match TRBD2. CDR1 and CDR2 from the germline V gene are SEHNR and FQNEAQ (reference sequence). V trimming: 5 bases; J trimming: 12 bases; junction bases outside the gene matches: 16. The CDR3 is made up of 16 amino acids. The CDR3 loop reads CASSPTSGTHVAGQFF. The CDR3 region has the DNA TGTGCCAGCAGCCCCACTAGCGGGACCCACGTAGCGGGGCAGTTCTTC.

This clonotype was detected a few times. V and J are TRBV10-3 and TRBJ2-3, with D perhaps TRBD1 (5 bases). Germline-derived CDR1 and CDR2 are ENHRY and SYGVKD. The V gene lost 6 bases and the J gene lost 2 bases, with 18 bases spanning the gap. The CDR3 totals 16 residues. Here the CDR3 DNA reads TGTGCCATCAGCCCCTGGCAGAAGGGGTTCACAGATACGCAGTATTTT. Protein: CAISPWQKGFTDTQYF.

The chain combines TRBV7-8 with TRBJ2-7, with 9 bases identical to TRBD2. The CDR3 totals 15 residues. Per germline, CDR1 SGHVS and CDR2 FQNEAQ. The V segment lost 0 bases and the J segment 2 bases; nucleotides outside the gene matches: 2. The CDR3 loop reads CASSLARTSAYEQYF. The DNA for the CDR3 is TGTGCCAGCAGCTTAGCCAGGACTAGCGCCTACGAGCAGTACTTC.